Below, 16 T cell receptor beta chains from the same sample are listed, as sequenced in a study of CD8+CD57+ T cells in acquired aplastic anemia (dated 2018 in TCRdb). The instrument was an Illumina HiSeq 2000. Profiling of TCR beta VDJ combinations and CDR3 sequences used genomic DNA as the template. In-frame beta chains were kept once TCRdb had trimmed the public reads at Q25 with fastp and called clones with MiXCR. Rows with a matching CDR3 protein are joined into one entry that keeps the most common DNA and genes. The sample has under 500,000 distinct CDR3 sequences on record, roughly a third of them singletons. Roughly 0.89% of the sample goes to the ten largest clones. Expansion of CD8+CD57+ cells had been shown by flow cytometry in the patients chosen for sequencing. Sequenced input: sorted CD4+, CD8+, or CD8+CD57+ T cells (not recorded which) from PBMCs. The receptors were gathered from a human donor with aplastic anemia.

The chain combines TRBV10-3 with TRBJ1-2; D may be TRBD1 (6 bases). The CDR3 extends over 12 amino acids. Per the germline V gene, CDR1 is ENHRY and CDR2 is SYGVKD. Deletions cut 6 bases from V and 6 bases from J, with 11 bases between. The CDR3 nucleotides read TGTGCCATCAGGGCAGGGGAGGATGGCTACACCTTC. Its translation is CAIRAGEDGYTF.

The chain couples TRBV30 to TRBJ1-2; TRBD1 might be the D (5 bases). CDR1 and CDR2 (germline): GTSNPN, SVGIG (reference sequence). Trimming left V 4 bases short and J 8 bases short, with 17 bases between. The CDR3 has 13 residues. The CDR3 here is CAWTPGHSGGYTF. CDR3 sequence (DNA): TGTGCCTGGACCCCAGGGCATAGCGGCGGCTACACCTTC.

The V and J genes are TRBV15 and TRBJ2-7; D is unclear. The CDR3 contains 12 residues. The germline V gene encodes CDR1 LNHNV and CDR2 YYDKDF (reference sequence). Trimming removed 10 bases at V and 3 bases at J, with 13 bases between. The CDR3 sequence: CASNQAFYEQYF. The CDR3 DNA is TGTGCCAGCAATCAAGCGTTCTACGAGCAGTACTTC.

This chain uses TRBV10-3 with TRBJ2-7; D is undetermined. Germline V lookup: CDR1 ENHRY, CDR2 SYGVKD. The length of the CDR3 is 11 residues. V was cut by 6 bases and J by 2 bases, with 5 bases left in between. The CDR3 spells CAIRATYEQYF. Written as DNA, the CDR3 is TGTGCCATCAGGGCCACCTACGAGCAGTACTTC.

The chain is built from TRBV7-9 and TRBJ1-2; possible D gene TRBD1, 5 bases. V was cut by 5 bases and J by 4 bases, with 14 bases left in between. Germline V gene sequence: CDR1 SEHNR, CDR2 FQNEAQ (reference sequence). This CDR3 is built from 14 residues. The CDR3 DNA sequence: TGTGCCAGCAGCGAGCGGGAGGGGTCCTATGGCTACACCTTC. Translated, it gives CASSEREGSYGYTF.

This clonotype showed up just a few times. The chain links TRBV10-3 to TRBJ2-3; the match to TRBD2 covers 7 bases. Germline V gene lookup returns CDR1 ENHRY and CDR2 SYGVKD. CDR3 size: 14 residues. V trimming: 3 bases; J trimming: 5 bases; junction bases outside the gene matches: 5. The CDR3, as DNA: TGTGCCATCAGTGAAGTCAGCGGGGAAGATACGCAGTATTTT. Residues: CAISEVSGEDTQYF.

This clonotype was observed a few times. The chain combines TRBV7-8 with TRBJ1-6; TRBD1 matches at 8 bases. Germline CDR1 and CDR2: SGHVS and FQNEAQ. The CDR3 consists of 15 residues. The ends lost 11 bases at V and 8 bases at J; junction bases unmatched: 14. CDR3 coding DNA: TGTGCCTGGAGTGTAGGAGGGACAGGTGATTCACCCCTCCACTTT. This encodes CAWSVGGTGDSPLHF.

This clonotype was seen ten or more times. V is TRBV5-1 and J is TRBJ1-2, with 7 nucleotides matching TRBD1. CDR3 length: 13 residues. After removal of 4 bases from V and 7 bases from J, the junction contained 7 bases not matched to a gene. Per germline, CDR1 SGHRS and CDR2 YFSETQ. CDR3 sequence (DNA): TGCGCCAGCAGCAAAACGACAGGGTCTGGCTACACCTTC. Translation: CASSKTTGSGYTF.

The CDR3 sequence is CASSIQRGSGITTGELFF. The CDR3 bases are TGTGCCAGCAGCATACAACGGGGTAGCGGGATTACCACCGGGGAGCTGTTTTTT. This chain connects TRBV9 to TRBJ2-2; TRBD2 matches 8 bases. The CDR3 totals 18 residues. From germline, CDR1 is SGDLS and CDR2 YYNGEE. The trim removed 4 bases at V and 4 bases at J, leaving 15 bases unmatched.

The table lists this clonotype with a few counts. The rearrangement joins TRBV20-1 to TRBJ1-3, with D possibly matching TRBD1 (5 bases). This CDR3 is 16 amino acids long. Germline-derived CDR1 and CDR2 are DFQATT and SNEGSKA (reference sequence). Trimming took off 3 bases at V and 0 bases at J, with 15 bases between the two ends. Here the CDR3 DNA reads TGCAGTGCTAGTTTTCCTAGGGACTACTCTGGAAACACCATATATTTT. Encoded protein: CSASFPRDYSGNTIYF.

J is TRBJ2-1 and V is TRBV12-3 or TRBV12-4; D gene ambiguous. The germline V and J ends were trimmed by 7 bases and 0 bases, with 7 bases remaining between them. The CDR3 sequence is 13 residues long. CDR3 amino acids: CASMPGSYNEQFF. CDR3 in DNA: TGTGCCAGCATGCCGGGCTCCTACAATGAGCAGTTCTTC.

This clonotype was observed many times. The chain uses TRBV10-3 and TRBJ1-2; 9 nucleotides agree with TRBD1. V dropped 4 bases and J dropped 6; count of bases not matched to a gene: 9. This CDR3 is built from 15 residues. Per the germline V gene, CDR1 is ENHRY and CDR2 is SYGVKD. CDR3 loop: CAISGGHGTGHGYTF. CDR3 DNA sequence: TGTGCCATCAGTGGGGGACACGGGACAGGGCATGGCTACACCTTC.

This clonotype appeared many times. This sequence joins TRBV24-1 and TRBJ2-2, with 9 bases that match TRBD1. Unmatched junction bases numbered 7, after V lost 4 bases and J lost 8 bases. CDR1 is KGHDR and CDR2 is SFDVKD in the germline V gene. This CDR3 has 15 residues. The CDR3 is CATSDTGTGSGELFF. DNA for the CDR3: TGTGCCACCAGTGACACCGGGACAGGGTCAGGGGAGCTGTTTTTT.

This CDR3 is CASSEDETSGSTYF. The DNA for the CDR3 is TGTGCCAGCAGTGAGGATGAGACTAGCGGGAGCACGTACTTC. The gene calls are TRBV25-1 and TRBJ2-7; the match to TRBD2 covers 12 bases. V shed 3 bases and J 12 bases; nucleotides not matched to a gene: 9. Germline assignment: CDR1 MGHDK and CDR2 SYGVNS. The length of the CDR3 is 14 residues.

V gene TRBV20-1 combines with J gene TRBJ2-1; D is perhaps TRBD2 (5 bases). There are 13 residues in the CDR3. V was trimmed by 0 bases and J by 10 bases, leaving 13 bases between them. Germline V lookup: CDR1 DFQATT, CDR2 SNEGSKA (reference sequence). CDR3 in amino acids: CSAREWRTSEQFF. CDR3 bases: TGCAGTGCTAGAGAGTGGCGGACTTCAGAGCAGTTCTTC.

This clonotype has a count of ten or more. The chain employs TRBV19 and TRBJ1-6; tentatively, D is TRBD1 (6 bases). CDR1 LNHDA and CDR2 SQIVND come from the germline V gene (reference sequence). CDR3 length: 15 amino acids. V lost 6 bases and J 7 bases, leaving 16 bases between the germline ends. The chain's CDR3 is CASRSMGGGNSPLHF. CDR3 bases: TGTGCCAGTAGAAGTATGGGAGGGGGAAATTCACCCCTCCACTTT.